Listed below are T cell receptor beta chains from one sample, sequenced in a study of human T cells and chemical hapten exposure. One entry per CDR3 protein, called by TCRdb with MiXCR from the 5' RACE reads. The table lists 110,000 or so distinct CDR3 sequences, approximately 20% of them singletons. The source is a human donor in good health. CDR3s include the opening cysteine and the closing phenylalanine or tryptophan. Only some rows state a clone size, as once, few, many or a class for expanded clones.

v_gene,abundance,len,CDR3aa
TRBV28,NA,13,CASSLSNSYEQYF
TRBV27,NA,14,CASSQRGKVAEAFF
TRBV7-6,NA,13,CASSRGHQETQYF
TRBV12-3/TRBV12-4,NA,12,CASSLGVLAQHF
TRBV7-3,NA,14,CASSPYGPKETQYF
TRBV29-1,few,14,CSVDGSNHNYGYTF
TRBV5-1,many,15,CASSLSGSLYNEQFF
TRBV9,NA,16,CASSVKASGRTDTQYF
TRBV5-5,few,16,CASSRSQGSVTGELFF
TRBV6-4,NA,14,CASSVSGTNYGYTF
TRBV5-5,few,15,CASSGGQGITDTQYF
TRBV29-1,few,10,CSVVEGEQYF
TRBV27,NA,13,CASSLAGYYGDTF
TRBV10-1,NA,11,CASSDGPRRFF
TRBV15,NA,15,CATSRDRRGDYGYTF
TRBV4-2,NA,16,CASSPGTSGMGNEQFF
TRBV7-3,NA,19,CASSSNVPIPGGPYNEQFF
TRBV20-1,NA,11,CSARPGHEQFF
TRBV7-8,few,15,CASSSGRVFSETQYF
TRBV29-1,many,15,CSVDGTSGWQETQYF
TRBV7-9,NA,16,CASQNPRTSENNEQFF
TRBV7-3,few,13,CASSLNRAETQYF
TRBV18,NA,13,CASSGRGSYEQYF
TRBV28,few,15,CASETPLRRYNEQFF
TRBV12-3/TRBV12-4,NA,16,CASTPPTVAGVSEQYF
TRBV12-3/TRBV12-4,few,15,CASTLQEGSNQPQHF
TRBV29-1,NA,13,CSVQMGGNQPQHF
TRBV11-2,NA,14,CASSFPIDGGSVTF
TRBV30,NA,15,CAWRTSGRPYNEQFF
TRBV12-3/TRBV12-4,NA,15,CASSSPTGSGYEQYF
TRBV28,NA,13,CASSLGDNTEAFF
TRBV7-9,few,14,CASSYPGGSSEQYF
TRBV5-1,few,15,CASSLDRDDTGELFF
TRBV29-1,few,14,CSVARTGGYTEAFF
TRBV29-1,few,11,CSVQKVTEAFF
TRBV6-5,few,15,CASSYQGQGTYGYTF
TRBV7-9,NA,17,CASSSWTSGRAADTQYF
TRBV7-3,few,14,CASSLIGDRTEAFF
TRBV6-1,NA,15,CASKFLLGDGSEQYF
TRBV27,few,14,CAASARAVGGELFF
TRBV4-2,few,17,CASSQDRTGLAKNIQYF
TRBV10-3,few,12,CAISESEGEQFF
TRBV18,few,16,CASSLLSGSSTDTQYF
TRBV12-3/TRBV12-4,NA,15,CASSTSGSLDVTQYF
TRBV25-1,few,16,CASSSWGSGGPFEQYF
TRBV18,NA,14,CASSAQLDRGGYTF
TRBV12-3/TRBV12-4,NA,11,CASSDPGPQHF
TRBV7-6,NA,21,CASSSYPTGPRGVLSTDTQYF
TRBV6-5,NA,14,CASSRIGLAFEQYF
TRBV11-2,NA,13,CASSLGRRRVAFF
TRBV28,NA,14,CASSSGLLNEKLFF
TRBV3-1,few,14,CASSQRSSGNTIYF
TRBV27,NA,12,CASREGPSEQYF
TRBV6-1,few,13,CASSGGNRNTIYF
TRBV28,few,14,CASSSPGDNSPLHF